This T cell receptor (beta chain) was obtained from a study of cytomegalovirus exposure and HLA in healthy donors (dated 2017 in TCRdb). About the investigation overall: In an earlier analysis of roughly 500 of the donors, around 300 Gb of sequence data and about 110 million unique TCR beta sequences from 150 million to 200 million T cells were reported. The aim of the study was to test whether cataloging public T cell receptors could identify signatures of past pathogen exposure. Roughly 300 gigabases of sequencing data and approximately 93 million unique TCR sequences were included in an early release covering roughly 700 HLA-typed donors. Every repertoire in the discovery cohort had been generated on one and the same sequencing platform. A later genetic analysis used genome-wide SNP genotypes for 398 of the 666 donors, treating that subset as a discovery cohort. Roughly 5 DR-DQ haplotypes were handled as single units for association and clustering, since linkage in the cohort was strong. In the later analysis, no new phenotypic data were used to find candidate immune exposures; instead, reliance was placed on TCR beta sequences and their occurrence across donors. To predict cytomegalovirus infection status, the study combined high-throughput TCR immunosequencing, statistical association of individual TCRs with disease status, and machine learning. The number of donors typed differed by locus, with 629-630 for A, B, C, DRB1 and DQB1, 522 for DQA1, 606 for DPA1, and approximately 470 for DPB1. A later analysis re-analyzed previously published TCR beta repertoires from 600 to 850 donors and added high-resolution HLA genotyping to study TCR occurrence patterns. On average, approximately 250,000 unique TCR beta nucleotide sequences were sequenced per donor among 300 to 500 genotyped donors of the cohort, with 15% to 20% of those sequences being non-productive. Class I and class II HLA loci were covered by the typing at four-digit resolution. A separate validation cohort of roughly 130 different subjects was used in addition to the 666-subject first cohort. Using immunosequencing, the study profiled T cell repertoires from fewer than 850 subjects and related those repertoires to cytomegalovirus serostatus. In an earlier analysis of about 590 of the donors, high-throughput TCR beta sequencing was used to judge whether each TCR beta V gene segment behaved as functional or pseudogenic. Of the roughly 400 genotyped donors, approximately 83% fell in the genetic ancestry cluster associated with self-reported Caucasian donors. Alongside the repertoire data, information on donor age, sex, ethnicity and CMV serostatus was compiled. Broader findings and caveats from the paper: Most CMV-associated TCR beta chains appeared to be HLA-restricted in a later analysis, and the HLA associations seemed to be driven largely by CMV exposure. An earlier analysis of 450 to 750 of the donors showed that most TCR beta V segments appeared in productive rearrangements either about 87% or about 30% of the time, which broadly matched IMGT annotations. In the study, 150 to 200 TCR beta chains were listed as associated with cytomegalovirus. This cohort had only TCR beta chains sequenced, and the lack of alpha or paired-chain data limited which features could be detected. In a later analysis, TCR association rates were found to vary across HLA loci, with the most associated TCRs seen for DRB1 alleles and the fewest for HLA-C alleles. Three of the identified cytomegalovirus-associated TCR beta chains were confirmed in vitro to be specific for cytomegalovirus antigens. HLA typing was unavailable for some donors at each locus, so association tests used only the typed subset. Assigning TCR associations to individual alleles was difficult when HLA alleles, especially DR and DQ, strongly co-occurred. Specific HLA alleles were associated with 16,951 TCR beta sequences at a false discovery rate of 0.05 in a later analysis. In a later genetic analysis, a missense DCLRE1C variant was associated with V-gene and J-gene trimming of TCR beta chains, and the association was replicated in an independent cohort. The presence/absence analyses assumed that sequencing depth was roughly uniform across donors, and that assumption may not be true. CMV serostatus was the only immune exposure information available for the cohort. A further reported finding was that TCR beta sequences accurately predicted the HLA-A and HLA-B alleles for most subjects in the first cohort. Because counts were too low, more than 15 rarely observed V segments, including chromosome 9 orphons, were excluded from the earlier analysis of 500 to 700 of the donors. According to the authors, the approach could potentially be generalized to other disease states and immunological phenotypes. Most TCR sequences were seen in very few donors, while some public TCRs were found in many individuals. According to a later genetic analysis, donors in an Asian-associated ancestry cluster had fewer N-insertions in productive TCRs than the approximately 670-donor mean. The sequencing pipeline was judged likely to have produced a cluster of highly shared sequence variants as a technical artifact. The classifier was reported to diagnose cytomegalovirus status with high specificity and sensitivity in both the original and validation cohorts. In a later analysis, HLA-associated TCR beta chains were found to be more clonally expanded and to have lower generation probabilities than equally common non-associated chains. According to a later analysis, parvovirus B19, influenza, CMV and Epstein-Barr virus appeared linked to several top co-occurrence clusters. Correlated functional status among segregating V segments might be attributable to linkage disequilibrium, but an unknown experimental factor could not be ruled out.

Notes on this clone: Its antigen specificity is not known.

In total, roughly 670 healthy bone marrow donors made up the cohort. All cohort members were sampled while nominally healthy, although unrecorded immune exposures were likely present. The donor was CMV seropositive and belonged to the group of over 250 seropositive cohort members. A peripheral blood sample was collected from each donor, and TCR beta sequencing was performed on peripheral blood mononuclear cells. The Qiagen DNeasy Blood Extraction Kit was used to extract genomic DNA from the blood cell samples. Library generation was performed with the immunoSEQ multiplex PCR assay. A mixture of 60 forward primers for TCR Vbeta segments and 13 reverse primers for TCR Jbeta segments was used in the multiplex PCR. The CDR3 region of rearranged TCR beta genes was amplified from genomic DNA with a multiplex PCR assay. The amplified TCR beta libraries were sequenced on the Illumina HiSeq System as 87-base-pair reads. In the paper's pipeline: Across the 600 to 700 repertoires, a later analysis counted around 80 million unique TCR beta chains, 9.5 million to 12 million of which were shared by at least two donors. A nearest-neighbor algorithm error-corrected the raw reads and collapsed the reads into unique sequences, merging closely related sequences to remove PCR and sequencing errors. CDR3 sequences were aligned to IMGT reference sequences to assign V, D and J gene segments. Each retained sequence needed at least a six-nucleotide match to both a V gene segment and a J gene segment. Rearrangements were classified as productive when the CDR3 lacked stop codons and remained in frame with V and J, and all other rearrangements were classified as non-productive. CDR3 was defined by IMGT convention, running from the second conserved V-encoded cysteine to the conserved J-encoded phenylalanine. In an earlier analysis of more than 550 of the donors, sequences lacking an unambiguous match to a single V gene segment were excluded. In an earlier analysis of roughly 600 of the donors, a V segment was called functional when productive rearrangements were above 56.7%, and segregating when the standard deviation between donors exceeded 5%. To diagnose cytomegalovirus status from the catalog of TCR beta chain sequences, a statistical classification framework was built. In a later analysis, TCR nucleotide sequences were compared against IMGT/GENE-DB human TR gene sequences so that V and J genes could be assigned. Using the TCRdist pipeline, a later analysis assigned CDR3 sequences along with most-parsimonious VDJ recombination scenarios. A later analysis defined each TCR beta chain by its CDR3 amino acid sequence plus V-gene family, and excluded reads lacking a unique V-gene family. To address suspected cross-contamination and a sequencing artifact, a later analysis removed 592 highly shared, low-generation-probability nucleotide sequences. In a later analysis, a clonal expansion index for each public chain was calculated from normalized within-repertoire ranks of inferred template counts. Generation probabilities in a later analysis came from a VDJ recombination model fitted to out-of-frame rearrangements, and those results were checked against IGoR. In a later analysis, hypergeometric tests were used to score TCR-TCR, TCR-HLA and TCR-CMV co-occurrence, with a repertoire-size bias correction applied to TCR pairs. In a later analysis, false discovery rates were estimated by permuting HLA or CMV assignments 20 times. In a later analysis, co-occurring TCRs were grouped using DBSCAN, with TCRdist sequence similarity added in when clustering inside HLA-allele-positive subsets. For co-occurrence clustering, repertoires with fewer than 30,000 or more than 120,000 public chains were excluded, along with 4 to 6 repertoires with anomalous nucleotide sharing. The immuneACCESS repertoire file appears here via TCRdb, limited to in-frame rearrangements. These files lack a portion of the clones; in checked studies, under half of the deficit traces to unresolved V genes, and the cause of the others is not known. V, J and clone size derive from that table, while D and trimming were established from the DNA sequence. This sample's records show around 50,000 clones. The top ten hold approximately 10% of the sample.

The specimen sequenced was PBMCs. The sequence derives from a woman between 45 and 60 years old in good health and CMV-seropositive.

DNA sequence: TGTGCCAGCAGCTTTCGCTCTGGGGCCAACGTCCTGACTTTC. It is translated as CASSFRSGANVLTF. The sequence joins TRBV5-4 to TRBJ2-6, with the D segment identity uncertain. In the germline V gene (reference sequence), CDR1 corresponds to SGHNT and CDR2 to YYREEE. The CDR3 runs 14 amino acids, cysteine and phenylalanine included. CDR3 DNA is the only sequence kept; it has 42 bases, read in frame from the first base. V drops 2 bases and J drops 0 bases, leaving 3 bases in between.